These 32 T cell receptor beta chains came from one sample sequenced in a study of OX40 agonist ivuxolimab in advanced cancers. Only in-frame clones appear in the TCRdb table, and some are missing; sequencing was by immunoSEQ multiplex PCR. This table holds tens of thousands of clones, approximately 90% found once. The starting material was CD4+ or CD8+ T cells sorted from blood, obtained in a trial of the OX40 agonist ivuxolimab. The receptors were gathered from an adult with an advanced solid tumor such as melanoma, head and neck, liver or kidney cancer.

This CDR3 is CASSFLSGRAYEQYF. CDR3 nucleotide sequence: TGTGCCAGCAGTTTCCTTAGCGGGAGGGCCTACGAGCAGTACTTC. This chain joins TRBV6-6 and TRBJ2-7, with 11 bases that match TRBD2. CDR1 MNHNY and CDR2 SVGAGI come from the germline V gene (reference sequence). CDR3 length equals 15 residues. Losses at the gene ends were 4 bases for V and 2 bases for J; bases not matched to a gene: 4.

This clone was observed a few times. The V and J genes are TRBV27 and TRBJ2-1, with 9 nucleotides matching TRBD1. Germline V gene sequence: CDR1 MNHEY, CDR2 SMNVEV (reference sequence). The trim removed 8 bases at V and 9 bases at J, leaving 11 bases unmatched. This CDR3 has 14 residues. The CDR3 sequence is CASAPRTGDGEQFF. The CDR3 DNA sequence: TGTGCCAGCGCTCCGCGGACAGGGGACGGTGAGCAGTTCTTC.

This rearrangement joins TRBV18 to TRBJ1-4; D may be TRBD1 (6 bases). The germline V gene has CDR1 KGHSH and CDR2 LQKENI. The CDR3 runs 16 residues. V was trimmed by 0 bases and J by 3 bases, leaving 11 bases between them. Here the CDR3 reads CASSPPKGQSNEKLFF. The DNA for the CDR3 is TGTGCCAGCTCACCACCGAAAGGACAGTCTAATGAAAAACTGTTTTTT.

This clone was seen once. The chain links TRBV28 to TRBJ1-1; D possibly corresponds to TRBD1 (6 bases). Germline V gene lookup returns CDR1 MDHEN and CDR2 SYDVKM. CDR3 length equals 16 residues. The V end was cut by 6 bases, the J end by 0 bases, with 17 bases between. The CDR3 region is CASRTGTLILNTEAFF. DNA of the CDR3: TGTGCCAGCAGGACCGGGACACTGATCCTGAACACTGAAGCTTTCTTT.

J is TRBJ2-1 and V is TRBV21-1; the table gives TRBD2 as D, unverified against the DNA. TRBV21-1 is an annotated pseudogene. The CDR3 is 18 amino acids. The CDR3 region has the DNA TGTGCCAGCAGCAAAGCCCCCCTACTAGCGGGAGTTGTACATGAGCAGTTCTTC. Its translation is CASSKAPLLAGVVHEQFF.

The rearrangement uses TRBV4-2 and TRBJ2-1; 7 bases fit TRBD2. Germline CDR1 LGHNA, CDR2 YNFKEQ. V lost 0 bases to trimming and J lost 4 bases; unmatched junction nucleotides: 6. The CDR3 loop spans 16 amino acids. CDR3 amino acids: CASSQEASGAYNEQFF. CDR3 bases: TGTGCCAGCAGCCAAGAAGCCAGCGGGGCTTACAATGAGCAGTTCTTC.

Concerning this clone itself: One end of the junction fails to match germline, which may point to a read error. The V and J genes are TRBV7-7 and TRBJ2-2; D perhaps matches TRBD2 (5 bases). The CDR3 has 14 residues. Looked up from germline, CDR1 is SSHAT and CDR2 is FNYEAQ (reference sequence). The CDR3 is CASSLALATGELFF. CDR3 DNA sequence: TGTGCTAGCAGCTTAGCTCTAGCTACCGGGGAGCTGTTTTTT.

This chain links TRBV6-6 with TRBJ2-7; D remains ambiguous. Germline CDR1 and CDR2: MNHNY and SVGAGI (reference sequence). The CDR3 is 14 amino acids. V lost 4 bases and J 0 bases, leaving 10 bases between the germline ends. The CDR3 DNA reads TGTGCCAGCAGTTTGGGCCCGAGCTCCTACGAGCAGTACGTC. Translating it yields CASSLGPSSYEQYV.

The rearrangement links TRBV27 to TRBJ1-4; weak D call: TRBD1 (6 bases). V gave up 5 bases and J gave up 2 bases, with 18 bases separating them. The germline V gene has CDR1 MNHEY and CDR2 SMNVEV (reference sequence). The CDR3 runs to 17 residues. The chain's CDR3 is CASSPSGGAWTNEKLFF. In DNA, the CDR3 is TGTGCCAGCAGTCCCTCCGGGGGGGCCTGGACTAATGAAAAACTGTTTTTT.

This rearrangement joins TRBV6-5 to TRBJ2-3, with TRBD1 matching over 9 bases. The germline V gene has CDR1 MNHEY and CDR2 SVGAGI. Trimming cost V 2 bases and J 6 bases; bases outside gene matches: 6. The CDR3 spans 15 residues. Written as DNA, the CDR3 is TGTGCCAGCAGTTACGAAGACAGGGGGGGGGATACGCAGTATTTT. This translates into CASSYEDRGGDTQYF.

The gene calls are TRBV2 and TRBJ2-3; 11 nucleotides agree with TRBD1. The CDR3 spans 16 residues. The J segment lost 4 bases and the V segment lost 5 bases, leaving 8 bases of the junction unmatched. The V gene's germline CDR1 is SNHLY and CDR2 FYNNEI. The CDR3 sequence: CASSHPGQGVADTQYF. In nucleotides, the CDR3 is TGTGCCAGCAGTCACCCGGGACAGGGGGTCGCAGATACGCAGTATTTT.

This chain uses TRBV5-1 with TRBJ2-3; D unclear. Germline V CDR1 and CDR2: SGHRS, YFSETQ. This CDR3 region has 14 residues. The V gene lost 3 bases and the J gene lost 2 bases, with 10 bases spanning the gap. Here the CDR3 reads CASSSWATTDTQYF. CDR3 nucleotide sequence: TGCGCCAGCAGCTCCTGGGCCACCACAGATACGCAGTATTTT.

This chain connects TRBV28 to TRBJ2-1; TRBD2 aligns across 8 bases. Germline CDR1 MDHEN, CDR2 SYDVKM. The ends lost 3 bases at V and 4 bases at J; junction bases unmatched: 17. This CDR3 has 19 amino acids. The DNA of the CDR3 is TGTGCCAGCAGTTTCGGGACTAGTTCAGATGAGCCGGGATACAATGAGCAGTTCTTC. Protein: CASSFGTSSDEPGYNEQFF.

Details on this clone: At the DNA level, this CDR3 is encoded by other sequences in the same sample as well. V usage is TRBV27 and J usage is TRBJ2-1; perhaps TRBD1 as D (6 bases). The V end lost 0 bases, the J end lost 6 bases, and 6 bases lay between the germline ends. This CDR3 contains 13 residues. Looked up from germline, CDR1 is MNHEY and CDR2 is SMNVEV (reference sequence). The CDR3 DNA reads TGTGCCAGCAGTTTATCAGGGGGCAATGAGCAGTTCTTC. Translation: CASSLSGGNEQFF.

The chain recombines TRBV5-1 with TRBJ2-7; TRBD1 agrees at 11 bases. This CDR3 has 14 amino acids. Germline CDR1 is SGHRS and CDR2 is YFSETQ. With 4 bases clipped from V and 4 bases from J, the junction kept 4 bases outside the gene matches. CDR3 sequence reads: CASSADRGQYEQYF. CDR3 in DNA: TGCGCCAGCAGCGCGGACAGGGGGCAGTACGAGCAGTACTTC.

This clone appeared a single time. Within the sample, other DNA sequences also encode this same CDR3. V gene TRBV28 combines with J gene TRBJ1-1; 9 bases map to TRBD1. The CDR3 sequence is 14 residues long. Germline CDR1 is MDHEN and CDR2 is SYDVKM. Trimming took 4 bases from V and 4 from J; bases not matched to a gene: 4. The CDR3 region has the DNA TGTGCCAGCAGTTACGACAGGGGGGTCACTGAAGCTTTCTTT. It encodes CASSYDRGVTEAFF.

The rearrangement uses TRBV13 and TRBJ1-3; D unclear. Per the germline V gene, CDR1 is PRHDT and CDR2 is FYEKMQ (reference sequence). V lost 4 bases and J 4 bases, leaving 5 bases between the germline ends. CDR3 length: 12 residues. CDR3 amino acids: CASSSEGNTIYF. CDR3 bases: TGTGCCAGCAGCTCAGAAGGAAACACCATATATTTT. Based on the CDR3 plus reference TRBV13 and TRBJ1-3, the full variable domain is AAGVIQSPRHLIKEKRETATLKCYPIPRHDTVYWYQQGPGQDPQFLISFYEKMQSDKGSIPDRFSAQQFSDYHSELNMSSLELGDSALYFCASSSEGNTIYFGEGSWLTVV.

This clone was found a few times. The chain recombines TRBV29-1 with TRBJ1-2; TRBD1 matches at 7 bases. After removal of 5 bases from V and 7 bases from J, the junction contained 16 bases not matched to a gene. This CDR3 contains 15 residues. The V gene's germline CDR1 is SQVTM and CDR2 ANQGSEA. CDR3 loop: CSVPDSAGGPFGYTF. CDR3 in DNA: TGCAGCGTTCCAGATTCGGCAGGGGGACCGTTTGGCTACACCTTC.

The chain uses TRBV7-2 and TRBJ2-2; no clear D gene. The germline V and J ends were trimmed by 3 bases and 4 bases, with 3 bases remaining between them. The CDR3 is 12 amino acids. The germline CDR1 and CDR2 sequences are SGHTA and FQGNSA. As DNA, the CDR3 is TGTGCCAGCAGCTTCTTCACCGGGGAGCTGTTTTTT. Residues: CASSFFTGELFF.

This sequence joins TRBV19 and TRBJ2-7, with TRBD2 matching over 11 bases. The V gene's germline CDR1 is LNHDA and CDR2 SQIVND (reference sequence). V was clipped by 8 bases and J by 0 bases; unmatched bases: 3. The CDR3 sequence is 14 residues long. This CDR3 reads CASAGTSGSYEQYF. The CDR3 DNA follows: TGTGCCAGTGCCGGGACTAGCGGCTCCTACGAGCAGTACTTC.

The chain employs TRBV9 and TRBJ2-2; D is uncertain. The V and J ends lost 2 bases and 2 bases respectively, with 13 bases between them. The CDR3 sequence is 16 residues long. Germline loops: CDR1 SGDLS, CDR2 YYNGEE. DNA for the CDR3: TGTGCCAGCAGCGTGCACGGATACGTTAACACCGGGGAGCTGTTTTTT. Amino acid sequence: CASSVHGYVNTGELFF.

V is TRBV15 and J is TRBJ1-1, with unresolved D. Germline V gene data show CDR1 as LNHNV and CDR2 as YYDKDF (reference sequence). The length of the CDR3 is 15 residues. V was cut by 0 bases and J by 6 bases, with 14 bases left in between. The CDR3 region is CATSRDRGSISEAFF. The CDR3, as DNA: TGTGCCACCAGCAGAGATCGGGGTTCGATCTCTGAAGCTTTCTTT.

The chain couples TRBV5-5 to TRBJ2-1; D ambiguous. Germline V gives CDR1 SGHKS, CDR2 YYEKEE (reference sequence). V was clipped by 0 bases and J by 7 bases, with 8 bases between them. The CDR3 spans 13 residues. The CDR3 region has the DNA TGTGCCAGCAGCTTGGACCCGAGGAATGAGCAGTTCTTC. Protein product: CASSLDPRNEQFF. The full variable domain, in which reference TRBV5-5 and TRBJ2-1 provide the parts outside the CDR3, is DAGVTQSPTHLIKTRGQQVTLRCSPISGHKSVSWYQQVLGQGPQFIFQYYEKEERGRGNFPDRFSARQFPNYSSELNVNALLLGDSALYLCASSLDPRNEQFFGPGTRLTVL.

The J gene is TRBJ1-3, the V gene TRBV30; D is unclear. Germline V gene lookup returns CDR1 GTSNPN and CDR2 SVGIG (reference sequence). The CDR3 runs to 11 residues. Trimming removed 2 bases at V and 2 bases at J, with 1 base between. The CDR3 loop is CAWSPGNTIYF. The CDR3 region has the DNA TGTGCCTGGAGTCCTGGAAACACCATATATTTT.

The chain uses TRBV18 and TRBJ2-1, with TRBD2 matching 16 bases. The V gene end was trimmed by 8 bases and the J gene end by 4 bases; junction bases not matched to a gene: 14. The germline V gene has CDR1 KGHSH and CDR2 LQKENI. The CDR3 has 19 residues. CDR3 sequence (DNA): TGTGCCAGCACTAATCCGGGACTAGCGGGAGGGCGCCATTACAATGAGCAGTTCTTC. Its translation: CASTNPGLAGGRHYNEQFF.

The chain uses TRBV9 and TRBJ1-1, with 7 bases identical to TRBD1. The germline V gene encodes CDR1 SGDLS and CDR2 YYNGEE. CDR3 length: 14 amino acids. V shed 4 bases, J shed 0 bases, and the junction held 3 bases outside the gene matches. The CDR3 DNA follows: TGTGCCAGCAGCCCGACAGGGATGAACACTGAAGCTTTCTTT. Protein product: CASSPTGMNTEAFF.

V is TRBV9 and J is TRBJ2-5; tentative D call: TRBD1 (6 bases). V gave up 0 bases and J gave up 6 bases, with 15 bases separating them. The CDR3 consists of 15 residues. The V gene's germline CDR1 is SGDLS and CDR2 YYNGEE. CDR3 in DNA: TGTGCCAGCAGCGTAGTAGGTTCAGGGGTGCAGACCCAGTACTTC. Protein sequence: CASSVVGSGVQTQYF.

The J gene is TRBJ2-7, the V gene TRBV5-5; no clear D gene. Trimming took off 5 bases at V and 2 bases at J, with 17 bases between the two ends. Per germline, CDR1 SGHKS and CDR2 YYEKEE (reference sequence). The CDR3 has 15 residues. CDR3 sequence (DNA): TGTGCCAGCAGTGCGTTTTTAGCAGGTCCCTACGAGCAGTACTTC. It encodes CASSAFLAGPYEQYF. The complete variable domain, with remaining parts taken from reference TRBV5-5 and TRBJ2-7, reads DAGVTQSPTHLIKTRGQQVTLRCSPISGHKSVSWYQQVLGQGPQFIFQYYEKEERGRGNFPDRFSARQFPNYSSELNVNALLLGDSALYLCASSAFLAGPYEQYFGPGTRLTVT.

The chain employs TRBV11-3 and TRBJ2-5; 9 nucleotides align to TRBD2. J was trimmed by 0 bases and V by 4 bases; bases with no gene match: 3. From germline, CDR1 is SGHNT and CDR2 YENEEA. This CDR3 contains 15 residues. DNA of the CDR3: TGTGCCAGCAGCTCCCGGACTAGCGACCAAGAGACCCAGTACTTC. It codes for CASSSRTSDQETQYF.

This clone was seen once. CDR3 region: CASIPGGGLSGANVLTF. For the CDR3, the DNA is TGTGCCAGCATCCCCGGGGGGGGCTTATCTGGGGCCAACGTCCTGACTTTC. The chain recombines TRBV7-9 with TRBJ2-6, with TRBD2 matching over 8 bases. This CDR3 spans 17 amino acids. The junction had 9 bases not matched to a gene; V was cut back by 7 bases and J by 1 base. Germline V gene sequence: CDR1 SEHNR, CDR2 FQNEAQ (reference sequence). The full variable domain, rest sourced from reference TRBV7-9 and TRBJ2-6, is DTGVSQNPRHKITKRGQNVTFRCDPISEHNRLYWYRQTLGQGPEFLTYFQNEAQLEKSRLLSDRFSAERPKGSFSTLEIQRTEQGDSAMYLCASIPGGGLSGANVLTFGAGSRLTVL.

Notes on this clone: This same CDR3 is encoded by further DNA sequences in the sample. The V and J genes are TRBV5-1 and TRBJ2-1; 7 bases are shared with TRBD2. The CDR3 spans 16 residues. The germline V gene encodes CDR1 SGHRS and CDR2 YFSETQ. Germline trimming cut 3 bases from V and 1 base from J; bases unmatched to any gene: 7. The CDR3 spells CASSSGLGGSYNEQFF. The CDR3 nucleotides read TGCGCCAGCAGCTCTGGACTAGGAGGGTCCTACAATGAGCAGTTCTTC.

This chain connects TRBV4-3 to TRBJ2-1; 8 nucleotides agree with TRBD1. Per germline, CDR1 LGHNA and CDR2 YSLEER. This CDR3 region has 18 residues. V trimming: 0 bases; J trimming: 4 bases; junction bases outside the gene matches: 11. Written as DNA, the CDR3 is TGCGCCAGCAGCCAAGATCGGGCAGGGGGCCTTGCATACAATGAGCAGTTCTTC. Its translation is CASSQDRAGGLAYNEQFF.